This is a list of T cell receptor beta chains from one sample in a study of Ad26.COV2.S vaccination and SARS-CoV-2 variants. Clones were sequenced by immunoSEQ multiplex PCR, and TCRdb holds only the in-frame ones, with some missing. This sample yields about 320,000 clones, of which roughly 80% are seen a single time; 2% to 2.5% belongs to the top ten. Sequenced material: peripheral blood, taken in a trial of Ad26.COV2.S vaccine versus placebo. The receptors originated from a person aged 18-60 years who received the Ad26.COV2.S COVID-19 vaccine or a placebo. CDR3s include the opening cysteine and the closing phenylalanine or tryptophan. Fields, in order: CDR3 DNA, CDR3 protein, J gene, clone size, D gene, V gene. A D gene is named only where the DNA matches it firmly. Expanded clones are given a class, and other clones once, few, many or no size at all.

CDR3 DNA: TGTGCCAGCAGCTTAGATGTTGTACCCCAGTACTTC; CDR3 protein: CASSLDVVPQYF; J gene: TRBJ2-5; clone size: NA; D gene: NA; V gene: TRBV7-2
CDR3 DNA: TGTGCCAGCAGTTACCCGGGACCTGGTGTAAAGGTCCTCCACTTT; CDR3 protein: CASSYPGPGVKVLHF; J gene: TRBJ1-6; clone size: NA; D gene: NA; V gene: TRBV6-6
CDR3 DNA: TGCGCCAGCAGCCAAGATCAAACTACCTCCTATGGCTACACCTTC; CDR3 protein: CASSQDQTTSYGYTF; J gene: TRBJ1-2; clone size: once; D gene: NA; V gene: TRBV4-1
CDR3 DNA: TGTGCCAGCAGTCCCCGCAATCAGCCCCAGCATTTT; CDR3 protein: CASSPRNQPQHF; J gene: TRBJ1-5; clone size: NA; D gene: NA; V gene: TRBV12-3/TRBV12-4
CDR3 DNA: TGTGCCAGCAGAGACAGGGCCTATGGCTACACCTTC; CDR3 protein: CASRDRAYGYTF; J gene: TRBJ1-2; clone size: NA; D gene: TRBD1; V gene: TRBV7-3
CDR3 DNA: TGTGCCATCAGGTACACGACAGGGGAGGGCACTGAAGCTTTCTTT; CDR3 protein: CAIRYTTGEGTEAFF; J gene: TRBJ1-1; clone size: NA; D gene: TRBD1; V gene: TRBV10-3
CDR3 DNA: TGTGCCAGCAGAGGTGGACAGGGCAACACTGAAGCTTTCTTT; CDR3 protein: CASRGGQGNTEAFF; J gene: TRBJ1-1; clone size: NA; D gene: TRBD1; V gene: TRBV7-6
CDR3 DNA: TGTGCCAGCAGCCCTAGACAGGGCCTGAACACTGAAGCTTTCTTT; CDR3 protein: CASSPRQGLNTEAFF; J gene: TRBJ1-1; clone size: NA; D gene: TRBD1; V gene: TRBV7-3
CDR3 DNA: TGTGCCAGTAGTATACAGGGGATCGGGGAGCTGTTTTTT; CDR3 protein: CASSIQGIGELFF; J gene: TRBJ2-2; clone size: NA; D gene: NA; V gene: TRBV19
CDR3 DNA: TGTGCCAGCAGCTTCCTCCGGGGCAACAATGAGCAGTTCTTC; CDR3 protein: CASSFLRGNNEQFF; J gene: TRBJ2-1; clone size: NA; D gene: NA; V gene: TRBV11-1
CDR3 DNA: TGTGCCAGCAGCCAGACTATAGACTTGCAGCAGTACTTC; CDR3 protein: CASSQTIDLQQYF; J gene: TRBJ2-7; clone size: NA; D gene: NA; V gene: TRBV3-1/TRBV3-2
CDR3 DNA: TGTGCCAGCAGGGGGACGAACAATCAGCCCCAGCATTTT; CDR3 protein: CASRGTNNQPQHF; J gene: TRBJ1-5; clone size: NA; D gene: NA; V gene: TRBV2
CDR3 DNA: TGTGCCAGCCGACACAGGGCTTCGAACACTGAAGCTTTCTTT; CDR3 protein: CASRHRASNTEAFF; J gene: TRBJ1-1; clone size: NA; D gene: NA; V gene: TRBV19
CDR3 DNA: TGTGCCAGCTCACTGGACAGAGAAACCGGGGAGCTGTTTTTT; CDR3 protein: CASSLDRETGELFF; J gene: TRBJ2-2; clone size: once; D gene: NA; V gene: TRBV7-6
CDR3 DNA: TGTGCCAGCAGCGAGGGGGGTAGCACAGATACGCAGTATTTT; CDR3 protein: CASSEGGSTDTQYF; J gene: TRBJ2-3; clone size: once; D gene: NA; V gene: TRBV9
CDR3 DNA: TGTGCCAGCAGCCGCGTTGGCATCCCTATTAGCTTT; CDR3 protein: CASSRVGIPISF; J gene: TRBJ1-1; clone size: once; D gene: NA; V gene: TRBV28
CDR3 DNA: TGCGCCAGCAGTTATCAGGGAGGTGGTGAAAAACTGTTTTTT; CDR3 protein: CASSYQGGGEKLFF; J gene: TRBJ1-4; clone size: NA; D gene: NA; V gene: TRBV5-1
CDR3 DNA: TGTGCCAGCAGCAGGCCCGGACAGGGGACCGGGGCCAACGTCCTGACTTTC; CDR3 protein: CASSRPGQGTGANVLTF; J gene: TRBJ2-6; clone size: few; D gene: NA; V gene: TRBV21-1
CDR3 DNA: TGCGCCAGCACCCTGCAAGCGGTGAGCTACGAGCAGTACTTC; CDR3 protein: CASTLQAVSYEQYF; J gene: TRBJ2-7; clone size: NA; D gene: NA; V gene: TRBV5-1
CDR3 DNA: TGTGCCAGCAGTTTACCAGGTAATAGCAATCAGCCCCAGCATTTT; CDR3 protein: CASSLPGNSNQPQHF; J gene: TRBJ1-5; clone size: NA; D gene: NA; V gene: TRBV28
CDR3 DNA: TGTGCCAGTAGTATCGGACAGGGGTTGTCTGAAGCTTTCTTT; CDR3 protein: CASSIGQGLSEAFF; J gene: TRBJ1-1; clone size: NA; D gene: TRBD1; V gene: TRBV19
CDR3 DNA: TGTGCCAGCAGCCAAGATAGTGGGACCTACAATGAGCAGTTCTTC; CDR3 protein: CASSQDSGTYNEQFF; J gene: TRBJ2-1; clone size: NA; D gene: NA; V gene: TRBV4-2
CDR3 DNA: TGTGCCACCAGCGCTGGGACGACCCAGTACTTC; CDR3 protein: CATSAGTTQYF; J gene: TRBJ2-5; clone size: NA; D gene: NA; V gene: TRBV24-1